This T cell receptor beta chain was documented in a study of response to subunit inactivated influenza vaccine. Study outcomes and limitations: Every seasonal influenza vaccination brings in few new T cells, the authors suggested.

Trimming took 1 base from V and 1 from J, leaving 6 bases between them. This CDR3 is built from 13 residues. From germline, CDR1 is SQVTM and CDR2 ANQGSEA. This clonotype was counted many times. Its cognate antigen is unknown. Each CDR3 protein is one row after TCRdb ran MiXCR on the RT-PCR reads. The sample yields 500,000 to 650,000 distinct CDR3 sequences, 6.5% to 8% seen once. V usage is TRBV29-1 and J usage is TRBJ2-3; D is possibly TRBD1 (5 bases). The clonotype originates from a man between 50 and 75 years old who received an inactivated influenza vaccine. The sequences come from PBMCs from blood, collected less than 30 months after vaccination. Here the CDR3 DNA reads TGCAGCGTTGAAGGGGGCGGCACAGATACGCAGTATTTT. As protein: CSVEGGGTDTQYF.